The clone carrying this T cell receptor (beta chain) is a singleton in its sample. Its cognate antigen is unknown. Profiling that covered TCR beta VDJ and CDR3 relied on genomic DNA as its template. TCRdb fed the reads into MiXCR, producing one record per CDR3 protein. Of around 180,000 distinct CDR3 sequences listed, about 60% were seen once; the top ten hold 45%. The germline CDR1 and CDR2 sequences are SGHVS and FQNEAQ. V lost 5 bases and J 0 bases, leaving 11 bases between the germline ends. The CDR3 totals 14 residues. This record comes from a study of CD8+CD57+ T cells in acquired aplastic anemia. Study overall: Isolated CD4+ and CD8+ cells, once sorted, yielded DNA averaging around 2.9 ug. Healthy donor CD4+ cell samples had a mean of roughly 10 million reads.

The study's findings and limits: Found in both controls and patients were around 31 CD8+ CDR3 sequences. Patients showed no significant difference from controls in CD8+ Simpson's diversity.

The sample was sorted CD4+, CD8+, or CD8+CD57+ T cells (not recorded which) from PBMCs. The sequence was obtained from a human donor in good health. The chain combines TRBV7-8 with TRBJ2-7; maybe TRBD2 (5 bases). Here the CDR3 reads CASSPYGNSYEQYF. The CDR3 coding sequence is TGTGCCAGCAGCCCATACGGGAACTCCTACGAGCAGTACTTC.